One sample yielded the 24 T cell receptor beta chains listed below, sequenced in a study of cytomegalovirus exposure and HLA in healthy donors. The PCR employed 60 Vbeta primers together with 13 Jbeta primers. Measured with immunoSEQ multiplex PCR; TCRdb has only the in-frame clones, and not every one. The sample holds under 150,000 clones, around 78% seen once. The source material was PBMCs. Receptors were obtained from a woman between 50 and 59 years old in good health and CMV-seronegative.

This clone was recorded a few times. The chain has TRBV9 and TRBJ1-6, with D maybe TRBD1 (5 bases). Trimming removed 0 bases from V and 11 bases from J, with 9 bases in between. Germline values: CDR1 SGDLS, CDR2 YYNGEE. This CDR3 is 13 amino acids long. The chain's CDR3 is CASSVGQSTPLHF. CDR3 nucleotides: TGTGCCAGCAGCGTAGGACAGTCCACACCCCTCCACTTT.

The V call is TRBV9, the J call TRBJ1-3, with D possibly matching TRBD1 (5 bases). Germline CDR1 is SGDLS and CDR2 is YYNGEE. The CDR3 is made up of 16 amino acids. V lost 0 bases and J lost 1, with 11 bases in between. The chain's CDR3 is CASSVGGHRSGNTIYF. CDR3 in DNA: TGTGCCAGCAGCGTAGGAGGTCACAGGTCTGGAAACACCATATATTTT. Complete variable domain (other parts from reference TRBV9 and TRBJ1-3): DSGVTQTPKHLITATGQRVTLRCSPRSGDLSVYWYQQSLDQGLQFLIQYYNGEERAKGNILERFSAQQFPDLHSELNLSSLELGDSALYFCASSVGGHRSGNTIYFGEGSWLTVV.

This chain links TRBV29-1 with TRBJ2-2; TRBD1 matches 9 bases. Losses at the gene ends were 4 bases for V and 3 bases for J; bases not matched to a gene: 6. The CDR3 has 15 amino acids. Looked up from germline, CDR1 is SQVTM and CDR2 is ANQGSEA. The CDR3 protein is CSVVWTGADTGELFF. Here the CDR3 DNA reads TGCAGCGTTGTATGGACAGGGGCTGACACCGGGGAGCTGTTTTTT.

V and J are TRBV7-2 and TRBJ2-7; 9 nucleotides align to TRBD1. CDR1 SGHTA and CDR2 FQGNSA come from the germline V gene. With V trimmed by 6 bases and J by 3 bases, 9 bases remained unmatched. The CDR3 contains 15 residues. The CDR3 nucleotides read TGTGCCAGCAGTTTGGACAGGGGAGGGTTCTACGAGCAGTACTTC. Protein: CASSLDRGGFYEQYF.

This clone showed up just a few times. This chain links TRBV19 with TRBJ1-2; D gene uncertain. CDR1 LNHDA and CDR2 SQIVND come from the germline V gene (reference sequence). The CDR3 runs 13 residues. V gave up 4 bases and J gave up 4 bases, with 10 bases separating them. The CDR3 DNA is TGTGCCAGTAGTACCCCCGGGATCTATGGCTACACCTTC. Protein sequence: CASSTPGIYGYTF.

This clone was counted only a few times. The chain has TRBV15 and TRBJ2-3; TRBD1 matches 8 bases. This CDR3 contains 15 residues. From germline, CDR1 is LNHNV and CDR2 YYDKDF (reference sequence). The ends lost 1 base at V and 4 bases at J; junction bases unmatched: 4. The CDR3 region has the DNA TGTGCCACCAGCAGAGCTGGACAGGGTGCAGATACGCAGTATTTT. Translation gives CATSRAGQGADTQYF.

The chain joins TRBV7-2 to TRBJ2-5; D possibly corresponds to TRBD2 (6 bases). Germline loops: CDR1 SGHTA, CDR2 FQGNSA. The V end was cut by 4 bases, the J end by 2 bases, with 14 bases between. The length of the CDR3 is 15 residues. The CDR3 nucleotides read TGTGCCAGCAGCTACGACTGGCGGGGACAAGAGACCCAGTACTTC. It encodes CASSYDWRGQETQYF.

The rearrangement links TRBV2 to TRBJ2-1; D gene ambiguous. The CDR3 totals 14 residues. The germline gives CDR1 SNHLY, CDR2 FYNNEI. V gave up 4 bases and J gave up 5 bases, with 12 bases separating them. In nucleotides, the CDR3 is TGTGCCAGCAGTGTACCTTCTCCTAACAATGAGCAGTTCTTC. It codes for CASSVPSPNNEQFF.

The V and J genes are TRBV15 and TRBJ1-3, with 7 positions matching TRBD1. V shed 9 bases and J 8 bases; nucleotides not matched to a gene: 10. The germline V gene encodes CDR1 LNHNV and CDR2 YYDKDF (reference sequence). The CDR3 has 13 amino acids. The CDR3 reads CATRSQGTYTIYF. The CDR3 region has the DNA TGTGCCACGAGATCACAGGGGACTTACACCATATATTTT.

The chain joins TRBV5-4 to TRBJ2-7, with 7 nucleotides matching TRBD2. Germline lookup yields CDR1 SGHNT and CDR2 YYREEE (reference sequence). V trimming: 2 bases; J trimming: 4 bases; junction bases outside the gene matches: 6. The length of the CDR3 is 14 residues. The CDR3 DNA is TGTGCCAGCAGCTTTCGAGCGGGACCGTACGAGCAGTACTTC. This sequence encodes CASSFRAGPYEQYF.

This chain uses TRBV2 with TRBJ1-1; unclear D gene. There are 13 residues in the CDR3. V lost 1 base to trimming and J lost 3 bases, with 6 bases between them. The V gene's germline CDR1 is SNHLY and CDR2 FYNNEI. This CDR3 reads CASSEVPDTEAFF. The CDR3 nucleotides read TGTGCCAGCAGTGAAGTTCCAGACACTGAAGCTTTCTTT.

V and J are TRBV7-6 and TRBJ2-7, with TRBD1 identical over 7 bases. The CDR3 spans 14 residues. The germline CDR1 and CDR2 sequences are SGHVS and FNYEAQ. Unmatched junction bases numbered 7, after V lost 5 bases and J lost 3 bases. CDR3 in DNA: TGTGCCAGCAGCATTACCACAGGGGTCTACGAGCAGTACTTC. Its protein product is CASSITTGVYEQYF. Using reference TRBV7-6 and TRBJ2-7 for the parts outside the CDR3, the full variable domain is GAGVSQSPRYKVTKRGQDVALRCDPISGHVSLYWYRQALGQGPEFLTYFNYEAQQDKSGLPNDRFSAERPEGSISTLTIQRTEQRDSAMYRCASSITTGVYEQYFGPGTRLTVT.

In this sample, this clone turned up a few times. This sequence joins TRBV7-9 and TRBJ1-4, with a possible D match to TRBD1 (6 bases). Trimming shortened V by 5 bases and J by 5 bases, and 15 bases separated the two germline ends. Germline V gene lookup returns CDR1 SEHNR and CDR2 FQNEAQ (reference sequence). CDR3 length: 15 residues. CDR3 sequence: CASSAVRGENEKLFF. The CDR3 nucleotides read TGTGCCAGCAGCGCCGTCAGGGGTGAGAATGAAAAACTGTTTTTT.

The chain combines TRBV29-1 with TRBJ2-7; tentatively, D is TRBD1 (6 bases). The CDR3 totals 14 residues. Germline values: CDR1 SQVTM, CDR2 ANQGSEA. Trimming took off 6 bases at V and 4 bases at J, with 19 bases between the two ends. CDR3 region: CSVLPAGAPYEQYF. The CDR3 region has the DNA TGCAGCGTCTTACCGGCAGGGGCCCCTTACGAGCAGTACTTC.

The genes are TRBV5-1 and TRBJ1-4, with D tentatively TRBD1 (6 bases). This CDR3 comprises 15 residues. CDR1 and CDR2 (germline): SGHRS, YFSETQ. V lost 0 bases to trimming and J lost 6 bases, with 12 bases between them. The CDR3 DNA reads TGCGCCAGCAGCTTGGGAGGGACACATGATGAAAAACTGTTTTTT. It yields the protein CASSLGGTHDEKLFF. The full variable domain, in which reference TRBV5-1 and TRBJ1-4 provide the parts outside the CDR3, is KAGVTQTPRYLIKTRGQQVTLSCSPISGHRSVSWYQQTPGQGLQFLFEYFSETQRNKGNFPGRFSGRQFSNSRSEMNVSTLELGDSALYLCASSLGGTHDEKLFFGSGTQLSVL.

The J gene is TRBJ1-3, the V gene TRBV29-1, with a tentative D call TRBD1 (6 bases). The germline V gene encodes CDR1 SQVTM and CDR2 ANQGSEA. The CDR3 consists of 16 residues. V was trimmed by 3 bases and J by 0 bases, leaving 15 bases between them. CDR3 bases: TGCAGCGTTGAGGTCGGGGACATCAGCTCTGGAAACACCATATATTTT. This translates into CSVEVGDISSGNTIYF.

The chain has TRBV11-3 and TRBJ2-1, with TRBD2 matching over 12 bases. Germline V CDR1 and CDR2: SGHNT, YENEEA. The CDR3 has 17 residues. V shed 1 base, J shed 7 bases, and the junction held 8 bases outside the gene matches. The CDR3 is CASSLGVLAGGGNEQFF. The CDR3 bases are TGTGCCAGCAGCTTAGGGGTCCTAGCGGGAGGGGGTAATGAGCAGTTCTTC.

The chain combines TRBV7-2 with TRBJ2-2; possibly TRBD2 for D (6 bases). The ends were cut back, 5 bases at V and 7 bases at J, with 17 bases in the middle. This CDR3 spans 15 amino acids. CDR1 is SGHTA, CDR2 FQGNSA, per germline. The CDR3 reads CASSPQLATGGELFF. CDR3 DNA: TGTGCCAGCAGCCCTCAGCTAGCGACGGGCGGGGAGCTGTTTTTT.

The chain recombines TRBV30 with TRBJ1-4; possible D gene TRBD1, 5 bases. From germline, CDR1 is GTSNPN and CDR2 SVGIG (reference sequence). CDR3 size: 14 residues. V was pared by 4 bases and J by 2 bases, with 11 bases between. The CDR3 loop is CAWTKGLTNEKLFF. The CDR3 nucleotides are TGTGCCTGGACTAAGGGACTGACTAATGAAAAACTGTTTTTT. The whole variable domain, remainder taken from reference TRBV30 and TRBJ1-4, is SQTIHQWPATLVQPVGSPLSLECTVEGTSNPNLYWYRQAAGRGLQLLFYSVGIGQISSEVPQNLSASRPQDRQFILSSKKLLLSDSGFYLCAWTKGLTNEKLFFGSGTQLSVL.

The chain employs TRBV28 and TRBJ2-1; perhaps TRBD1 as D (5 bases). Germline values: CDR1 MDHEN, CDR2 SYDVKM. V lost 5 bases and J 3 bases, leaving 14 bases between the germline ends. CDR3 length: 15 residues. The CDR3, as DNA: TGTGCCAGCAGTCTCAGGGAAGGTTTCTACAATGAGCAGTTCTTC. Translation gives CASSLREGFYNEQFF.

The chain carries TRBV14 and TRBJ1-1; D possibly corresponds to TRBD1 (6 bases). This CDR3 spans 13 amino acids. V lost 4 bases, J lost 5 bases, and 11 bases lay in between. Germline CDR1 reads SGHDN; CDR2 reads FVKESK. This chain's CDR3 is CASSLGGKTEAFF. In DNA, the CDR3 is TGTGCCAGCAGCCTAGGGGGAAAAACTGAAGCTTTCTTT.

V usage is TRBV4-3 and J usage is TRBJ2-1; 7 nucleotides match TRBD1. With V trimmed by 0 bases and J by 15 bases, 8 bases remained unmatched. The CDR3 contains 13 residues. Looked up from germline, CDR1 is LGHNA and CDR2 is YSLEER. The CDR3 loop is CASSQDTGAGRFF. For the CDR3, the DNA is TGCGCCAGCAGCCAAGATACAGGGGCAGGGCGGTTCTTC.

This clone was found a few times. The chain links TRBV4-1 to TRBJ1-5; weak D call: TRBD1 (5 bases). This CDR3 contains 14 residues. The V end lost 8 bases, the J end lost 4 bases, and 15 bases lay between the germline ends. Germline loops: CDR1 MGHRA, CDR2 YSYEKL. CDR3 sequence: CASLSGLINQPQHF. The CDR3 nucleotides are TGCGCCAGCCTCTCGGGACTAATTAATCAGCCCCAGCATTTT.

The rearrangement uses TRBV7-6 and TRBJ2-3, with a weak D call TRBD2 (6 bases). Germline V gene data show CDR1 as SGHVS and CDR2 as FNYEAQ. V was shortened by 4 bases and J by 0 bases, with 14 bases between the two germline ends. There are 16 residues in the CDR3. This CDR3 is CASSSAPGVSTDTQYF. In nucleotides, the CDR3 is TGTGCCAGCAGCTCCGCTCCGGGAGTTAGCACAGATACGCAGTATTTT. Full variable domain (outside the CDR3, taken from reference TRBV7-6 and TRBJ2-3): GAGVSQSPRYKVTKRGQDVALRCDPISGHVSLYWYRQALGQGPEFLTYFNYEAQQDKSGLPNDRFSAERPEGSISTLTIQRTEQRDSAMYRCASSSAPGVSTDTQYFGPGTRLTVL.